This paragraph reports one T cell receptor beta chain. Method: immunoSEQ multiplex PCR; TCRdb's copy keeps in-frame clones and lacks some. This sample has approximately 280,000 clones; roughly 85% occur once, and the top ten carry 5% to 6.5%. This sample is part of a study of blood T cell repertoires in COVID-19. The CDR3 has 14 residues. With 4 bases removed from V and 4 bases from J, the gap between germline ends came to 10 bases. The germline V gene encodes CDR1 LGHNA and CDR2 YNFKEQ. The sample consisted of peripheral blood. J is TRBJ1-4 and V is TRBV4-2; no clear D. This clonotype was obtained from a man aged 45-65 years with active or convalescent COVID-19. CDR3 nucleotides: TGTGCCAGCAGCCCCGGACTGATTAATGAAAAACTGTTTTTT. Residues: CASSPGLINEKLFF.